The next 8 T cell receptor beta chains were all read from a single sample in a study of T cells in localized non-small cell lung cancer. Generated by immunoSEQ multiplex PCR, the TCRdb table keeps only in-frame clones and is missing some. The profile shows 11,000 or so clones, 80% to 90% of them singletons. The sample consisted of peripheral blood, taken before any cancer treatment. All receptors derive from a male donor older than 55 with stage III lung adenocarcinoma.

This chain uses TRBV20-1 with TRBJ2-1; D remains unclear. Trimming left V 4 bases short and J 7 bases short, with 8 bases between. Looked up from germline, CDR1 is DFQATT and CDR2 is SNEGSKA (reference sequence). This CDR3 has 11 amino acids. CDR3 in amino acids: CSAKEQNEQFF. The CDR3 bases are TGCAGTGCTAAAGAACAGAATGAGCAGTTCTTC.

The chain has TRBV19 and TRBJ2-6; D gene uncertain. CDR1 and CDR2 (germline): LNHDA, SQIVND (reference sequence). Deletions cut 7 bases from V and 0 bases from J, with 13 bases between. The CDR3 has 16 amino acids. In DNA form, the CDR3 reads TGTGCCAGTAATTCAAGAGGTCGCTCTGGGGCCAACGTCCTGACTTTC. Protein sequence: CASNSRGRSGANVLTF.

The gene calls are TRBV9 and TRBJ1-6; TRBD1 aligns across 11 bases. The germline V gene encodes CDR1 SGDLS and CDR2 YYNGEE. Germline trimming cut 0 bases from V and 8 bases from J; bases unmatched to any gene: 7. This CDR3 contains 17 residues. Written as DNA, the CDR3 is TGTGCCAGCAGCGTAGCTATGGACAGGGGGCGCGATTCACCCCTCCACTTT. It encodes CASSVAMDRGRDSPLHF.

The table lists this clone with a few counts. The chain has TRBV7-9 and TRBJ2-7, with D uncertain. V lost 5 bases and J 6 bases, leaving 20 bases between the germline ends. The CDR3 contains 15 residues. The germline V gene encodes CDR1 SEHNR and CDR2 FQNEAQ (reference sequence). The chain's CDR3 is CASSRTPLITGEQYF. For the CDR3, the DNA is TGTGCCAGCAGCCGAACACCGCTGATTACCGGCGAGCAGTACTTC. Looking up the rest from reference TRBV7-9 and TRBJ2-7 gives the full variable domain: DTGVSQNPRHKITKRGQNVTFRCDPISEHNRLYWYRQTLGQGPEFLTYFQNEAQLEKSRLLSDRFSAERPKGSFSTLEIQRTEQGDSAMYLCASSRTPLITGEQYFGPGTRLTVT.

This chain joins TRBV6-6 and TRBJ1-1; D is undetermined. The germline gives CDR1 MNHNY, CDR2 SVGAGI (reference sequence). Trimming stripped 8 bases from V and 1 base from J, with 11 bases between. The length of the CDR3 is 13 residues. The CDR3 DNA reads as TGTGCCAGCCAGTCCCCTTCGAACACTGAAGCTTTCTTT. It translates to CASQSPSNTEAFF.

This rearrangement joins TRBV7-2 to TRBJ2-7; 7 bases fit TRBD1. J was trimmed by 0 bases and V by 5 bases; bases with no gene match: 4. CDR1 is SGHTA and CDR2 is FQGNSA in the germline V gene. CDR3 size: 14 residues. CDR3 sequence: CASSAGGSSYEQYF. The CDR3 bases are TGTGCCAGCAGCGCAGGGGGAAGCTCCTACGAGCAGTACTTC.

The chain uses TRBV11-2 and TRBJ2-4; 8 bases map to TRBD2. Germline values: CDR1 SGHAT, CDR2 FQNNGV. J gave up 4 bases and V 0 bases, and 8 bases lay outside the gene matches. This CDR3 contains 17 residues. The CDR3 is CASSLERGVSEKNIQYF. In nucleotides, the CDR3 is TGTGCCAGCAGCTTAGAGCGGGGGGTATCTGAAAAAAACATTCAGTACTTC.

The chain carries TRBV5-1 and TRBJ2-2, with 9 nucleotides matching TRBD2. The CDR3 runs 14 residues. Germline V CDR1 and CDR2: SGHRS, YFSETQ. The J segment lost 7 bases and the V segment lost 4 bases, leaving 5 bases of the junction unmatched. In DNA, the CDR3 is TGCGCCAGCAGCGAAAGGACTAGCGTCGGGGAGCTGTTTTTT. Translating it yields CASSERTSVGELFF.